The rows below give T cell receptor beta chains drawn from one sample of a study of regulatory T cells in long-lasting Graves disease. TCRdb passed the multiplex PCR reads through MiXCR, listing each CDR3 protein once. The sample consists of 400,000 or so distinct CDR3 sequences, less than 25% of them appearing once. The sequenced sample was peripheral blood mononuclear cells (PBMCs), obtained when the disease was refractory, from a patient treated with antithyroid drugs. Every receptor here comes from a female donor with Graves disease. Each CDR3 is given without its conserved first and last residue. Fields, in order: CDR3 protein, V gene, J gene, CDR3 length, clone size. Clone sizes are given selectively: once, few, many, or a class where the clone is expanded.

CDR3aa: ATSRDGTGYGYT
v_gene: TRBV15
j_gene: TRBJ1-2
len: 12
abundance: few

CDR3aa: ASSLATRLTFYNEQF
v_gene: TRBV11-2
j_gene: TRBJ2-1
len: 15
abundance: NA

CDR3aa: ASSEYKGGGYNEQF
v_gene: TRBV25-1
j_gene: TRBJ2-1
len: 14
abundance: NA

CDR3aa: SAMDRNNYGYT
v_gene: TRBV20-1
j_gene: TRBJ1-2
len: 11
abundance: many

CDR3aa: ASSIWIGTGGDNTEAF
v_gene: TRBV19
j_gene: TRBJ1-1
len: 16
abundance: NA

CDR3aa: ASSSASGNSYEQY
v_gene: TRBV6-5
j_gene: TRBJ2-7
len: 13
abundance: NA

CDR3aa: ASSLMGRGASFPETQY
v_gene: TRBV7-3
j_gene: TRBJ2-5
len: 16
abundance: many

CDR3aa: AISGEGTGANVLT
v_gene: TRBV10-3
j_gene: TRBJ2-6
len: 13
abundance: few

CDR3aa: ASSLWPGQGGYT
v_gene: TRBV28
j_gene: TRBJ1-2
len: 12
abundance: many

CDR3aa: ASSGGPYEQY
v_gene: TRBV25-1
j_gene: TRBJ2-7
len: 10
abundance: NA

CDR3aa: ASNRQGKNTEAF
v_gene: TRBV6-1
j_gene: TRBJ1-1
len: 12
abundance: NA

CDR3aa: ASSLAQAGGRNTEAF
v_gene: TRBV7-2
j_gene: TRBJ1-1
len: 15
abundance: NA

CDR3aa: ASRPSVRTGSYEQY
v_gene: TRBV12-3/TRBV12-4
j_gene: TRBJ2-7
len: 14
abundance: many

CDR3aa: ASRTGAGNSPLH
v_gene: TRBV27
j_gene: TRBJ1-6
len: 12
abundance: few

CDR3aa: SASRARGSYEQY
v_gene: TRBV20-1
j_gene: TRBJ2-7
len: 12
abundance: few

CDR3aa: AWSRGTAVY
v_gene: TRBV30
j_gene: TRBJ1-1
len: 9
abundance: many

CDR3aa: ASSLELGANTEAF
v_gene: TRBV5-1
j_gene: TRBJ1-1
len: 13
abundance: many

CDR3aa: ASRETGGDYNEQF
v_gene: TRBV27
j_gene: TRBJ2-1
len: 13
abundance: NA

CDR3aa: ASSTGDGNTIY
v_gene: TRBV6-1
j_gene: TRBJ1-3
len: 11
abundance: many

CDR3aa: ASSIGKGGTEAF
v_gene: TRBV19
j_gene: TRBJ1-1
len: 12
abundance: few

CDR3aa: ASRKPVSGEAF
v_gene: TRBV28
j_gene: TRBJ1-1
len: 11
abundance: NA

CDR3aa: ASSPGDLDGYT
v_gene: TRBV13
j_gene: TRBJ1-2
len: 11
abundance: many

CDR3aa: AISESNPTLASYGYT
v_gene: TRBV10-3
j_gene: TRBJ1-2
len: 15
abundance: NA

CDR3aa: ASGSLLSAGELF
v_gene: TRBV12-5
j_gene: TRBJ2-2
len: 12
abundance: few

CDR3aa: ATSRSRQNEKLF
v_gene: TRBV15
j_gene: TRBJ1-4
len: 12
abundance: NA

CDR3aa: ASSYVSLAGSYEQY
v_gene: TRBV6-5
j_gene: TRBJ2-7
len: 14
abundance: many

CDR3aa: ASGKPGQGIYEQY
v_gene: TRBV7-9
j_gene: TRBJ2-7
len: 13
abundance: NA

CDR3aa: ASSLRQGEKLF
v_gene: TRBV7-9
j_gene: TRBJ1-4
len: 11
abundance: many

CDR3aa: ASSLMASADTQY
v_gene: TRBV7-3
j_gene: TRBJ2-3
len: 12
abundance: NA

CDR3aa: ATSGGSTSTDTQY
v_gene: TRBV28
j_gene: TRBJ2-3
len: 13
abundance: NA

CDR3aa: SARDPGRSTDTQY
v_gene: TRBV20-1
j_gene: TRBJ2-3
len: 13
abundance: NA